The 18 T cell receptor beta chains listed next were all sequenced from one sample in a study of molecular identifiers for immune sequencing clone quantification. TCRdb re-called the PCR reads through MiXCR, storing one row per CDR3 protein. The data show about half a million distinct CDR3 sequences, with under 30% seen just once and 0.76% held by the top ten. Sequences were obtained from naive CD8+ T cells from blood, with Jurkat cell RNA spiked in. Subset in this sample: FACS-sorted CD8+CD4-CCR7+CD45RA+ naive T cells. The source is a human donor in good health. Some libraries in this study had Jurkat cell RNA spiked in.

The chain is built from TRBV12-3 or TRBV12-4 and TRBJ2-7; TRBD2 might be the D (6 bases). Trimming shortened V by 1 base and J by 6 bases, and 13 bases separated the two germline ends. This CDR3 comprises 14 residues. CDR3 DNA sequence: TGTGCCAGCAGTTTAGGTGGAGGGACTCCCGAGCAGTACTTC. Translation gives CASSLGGGTPEQYF.

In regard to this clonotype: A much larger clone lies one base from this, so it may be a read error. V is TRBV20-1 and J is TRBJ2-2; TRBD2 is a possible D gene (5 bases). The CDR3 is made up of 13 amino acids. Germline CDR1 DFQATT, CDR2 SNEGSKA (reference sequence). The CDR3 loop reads CSAALQRTGELSF. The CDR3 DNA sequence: TGCAGTGCTGCCCTTCAGCGGACCGGGGAGCTGTCTTTT.

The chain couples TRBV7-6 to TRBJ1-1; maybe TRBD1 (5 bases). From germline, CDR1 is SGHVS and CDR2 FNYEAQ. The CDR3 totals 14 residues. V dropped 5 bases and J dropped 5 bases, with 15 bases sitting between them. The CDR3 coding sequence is TGTGCCAGCAGCCGGGCTTCGGAGGGGACTGAAGCTTTCTTT. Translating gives CASSRASEGTEAFF. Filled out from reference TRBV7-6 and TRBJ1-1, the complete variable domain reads GAGVSQSPRYKVTKRGQDVALRCDPISGHVSLYWYRQALGQGPEFLTYFNYEAQQDKSGLPNDRFSAERPEGSISTLTIQRTEQRDSAMYRCASSRASEGTEAFFGQGTRLTVV.

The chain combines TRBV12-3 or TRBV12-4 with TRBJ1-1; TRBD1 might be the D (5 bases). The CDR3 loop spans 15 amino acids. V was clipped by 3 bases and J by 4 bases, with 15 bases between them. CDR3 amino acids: CASSLRARGLTEAFF. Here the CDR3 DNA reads TGTGCCAGCAGTTTGAGGGCCCGGGGACTCACTGAAGCTTTCTTT.

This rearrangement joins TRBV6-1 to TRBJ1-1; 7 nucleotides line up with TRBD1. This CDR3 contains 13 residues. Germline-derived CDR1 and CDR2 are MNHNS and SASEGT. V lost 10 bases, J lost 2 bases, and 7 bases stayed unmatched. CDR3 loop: CATQNRGNTEAFF. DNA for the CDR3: TGTGCCACCCAAAACAGGGGCAACACTGAAGCTTTCTTT.

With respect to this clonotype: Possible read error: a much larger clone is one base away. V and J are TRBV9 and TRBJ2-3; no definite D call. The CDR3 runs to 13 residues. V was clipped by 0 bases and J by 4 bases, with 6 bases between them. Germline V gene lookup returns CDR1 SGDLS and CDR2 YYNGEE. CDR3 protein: CASSVDPADTQYF. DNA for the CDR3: TGTGCCAGCAGCGTAGACCCCGCAGATACGCAGTATTTT. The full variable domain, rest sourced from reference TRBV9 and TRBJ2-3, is DSGVTQTPKHLITATGQRVTLRCSPRSGDLSVYWYQQSLDQGLQFLIQYYNGEERAKGNILERFSAQQFPDLHSELNLSSLELGDSALYFCASSVDPADTQYFGPGTRLTVL.

CDR3: CASSPGLAEATGELFF. In DNA, the CDR3 is TGTGCCAGCAGCCCCGGACTAGCGGAGGCCACCGGGGAGCTGTTTTTT. This rearrangement joins TRBV12-3 or TRBV12-4 to TRBJ2-2; 10 bases agree with TRBD2. The CDR3 consists of 16 residues. V trimming: 6 bases; J trimming: 4 bases; junction bases outside the gene matches: 8.

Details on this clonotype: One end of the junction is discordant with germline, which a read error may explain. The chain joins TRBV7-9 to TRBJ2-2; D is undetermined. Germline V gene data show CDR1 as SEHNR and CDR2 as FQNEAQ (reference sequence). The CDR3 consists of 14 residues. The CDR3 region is CASSLPKNAGELFF. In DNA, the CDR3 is TGTGCCAGCAGCTTACCCAAGAACGCCGGGGAGCTGTTTTTT. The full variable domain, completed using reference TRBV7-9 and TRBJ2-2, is DTGVSQNPRHKITKRGQNVTFRCDPISEHNRLYWYRQTLGQGPEFLTYFQNEAQLEKSRLLSDRFSAERPKGSFSTLEIQRTEQGDSAMYLCASSLPKNAGELFFGEGSRLTVL.

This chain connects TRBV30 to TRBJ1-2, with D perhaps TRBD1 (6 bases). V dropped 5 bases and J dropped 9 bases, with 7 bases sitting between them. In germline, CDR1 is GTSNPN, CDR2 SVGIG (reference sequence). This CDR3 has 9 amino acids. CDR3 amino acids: CAWGQSYTF. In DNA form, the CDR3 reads TGTGCCTGGGGACAGAGCTACACCTTC.

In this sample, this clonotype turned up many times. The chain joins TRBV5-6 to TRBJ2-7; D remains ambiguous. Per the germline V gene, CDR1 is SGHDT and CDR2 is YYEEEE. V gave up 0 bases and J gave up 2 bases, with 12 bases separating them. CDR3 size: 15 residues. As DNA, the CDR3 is TGTGCCAGCAGCTTGGAACCAGCCGAGGCCTACGAGCAGTACTTC. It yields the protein CASSLEPAEAYEQYF.

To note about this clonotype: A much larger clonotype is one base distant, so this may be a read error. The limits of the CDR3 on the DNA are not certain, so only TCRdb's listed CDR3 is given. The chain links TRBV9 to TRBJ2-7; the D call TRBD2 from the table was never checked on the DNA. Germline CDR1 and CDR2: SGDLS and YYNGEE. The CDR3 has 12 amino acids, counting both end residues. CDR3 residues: CASSVASGTLYF.

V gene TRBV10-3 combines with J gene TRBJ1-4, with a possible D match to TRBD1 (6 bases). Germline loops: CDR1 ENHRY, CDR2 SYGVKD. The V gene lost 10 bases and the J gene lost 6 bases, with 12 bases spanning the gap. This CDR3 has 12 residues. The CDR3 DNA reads TGTGCCACTATCAGGGGCGATGAAAAACTGTTTTTT. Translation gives CATIRGDEKLFF.

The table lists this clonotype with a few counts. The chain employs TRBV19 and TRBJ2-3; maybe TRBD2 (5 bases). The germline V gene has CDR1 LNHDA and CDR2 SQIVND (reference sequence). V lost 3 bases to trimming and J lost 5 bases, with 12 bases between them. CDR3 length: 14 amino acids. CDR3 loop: CASSMVPGGDTQYF. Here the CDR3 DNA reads TGTGCCAGTAGTATGGTTCCCGGAGGAGATACGCAGTATTTT.

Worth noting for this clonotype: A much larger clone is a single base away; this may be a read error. The DNA of the CDR3 is TGTGCCAGCGAGTTAGATGCGCAGTATTTT. Its protein product is CASELDAQYF. The V gene is TRBV7-9, the J gene TRBJ2-3; D gene uncertain. CDR3 size: 10 residues. Per germline, CDR1 SEHNR and CDR2 FQNEAQ (reference sequence).

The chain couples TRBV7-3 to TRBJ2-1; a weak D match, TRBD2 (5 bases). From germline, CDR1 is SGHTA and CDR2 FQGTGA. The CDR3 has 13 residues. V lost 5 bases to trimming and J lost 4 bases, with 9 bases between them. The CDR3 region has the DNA TGTGCCAGCAGCAAGGACTCTTACAATGAGCAGTTCTTC. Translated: CASSKDSYNEQFF.

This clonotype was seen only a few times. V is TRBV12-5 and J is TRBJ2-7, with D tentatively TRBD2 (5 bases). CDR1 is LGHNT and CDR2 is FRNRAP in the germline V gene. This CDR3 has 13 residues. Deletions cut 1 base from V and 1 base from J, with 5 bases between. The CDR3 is CASGLAGSYEQYF. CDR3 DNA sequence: TGTGCTAGTGGTTTGGCGGGGTCCTACGAGCAGTACTTC.

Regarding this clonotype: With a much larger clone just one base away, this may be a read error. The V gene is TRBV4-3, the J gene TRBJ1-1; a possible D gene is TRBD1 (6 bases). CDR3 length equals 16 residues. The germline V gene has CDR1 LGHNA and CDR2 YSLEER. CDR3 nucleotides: TGCGCCTGCAGCCAAGGCGGAACAGGGTCTGGCACTGAAGCTTTCTTT. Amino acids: CACSQGGTGSGTEAFF.

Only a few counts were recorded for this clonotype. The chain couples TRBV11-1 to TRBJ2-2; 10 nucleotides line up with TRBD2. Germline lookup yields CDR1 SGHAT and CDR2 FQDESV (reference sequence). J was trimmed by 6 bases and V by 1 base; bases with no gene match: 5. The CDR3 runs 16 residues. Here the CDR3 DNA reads TGTGCCAGCAGCTTAGAGCTAGCGGGAGTGGCCGGGGAGCTGTTTTTT. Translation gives CASSLELAGVAGELFF. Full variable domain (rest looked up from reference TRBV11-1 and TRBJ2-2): EAEVAQSPRYKITEKSQAVAFWCDPISGHATLYWYRQILGQGPELLVQFQDESVVDDSQLPKDRFSAERLKGVDSTLKIQPAELGDSAMYLCASSLELAGVAGELFFGEGSRLTVL.